The 26 T cell receptor beta chains in this list originate from one sample, sequenced in a study of CD8 T cells in Susac syndrome. Random hexamers primed reverse transcription of roughly 0.5 to 1 ug RNA. In TCRdb, the immunoSEQ multiplex PCR reads were re-called with MiXCR into one record per CDR3 protein. The table has fewer than 200,000 distinct CDR3 sequences, 90% to 95% seen once. Material for sequencing was CD4+ T cells from PBMCs. The receptors shown here come from a human donor with Susac syndrome.

The chain is built from TRBV14 and TRBJ2-2, with D tentatively TRBD2 (5 bases). V was pared by 0 bases and J by 6 bases, with 14 bases between. This CDR3 comprises 16 residues. CDR1 and CDR2 from the germline V gene are SGHDN and FVKESK. The CDR3 reads CASSQDVGRRSGELFF. As DNA, the CDR3 is TGTGCCAGCAGCCAAGATGTCGGACGGAGGTCCGGGGAGCTGTTTTTT.

CDR3 DNA: TGTGCCAGCAGCCGAGAGGGACAGGGGGCCAATGAGCAGTTCTTC. This translates into CASSREGQGANEQFF. The chain employs TRBV25-1 and TRBJ2-1, with 12 positions matching TRBD1. The V gene's germline CDR1 is MGHDK and CDR2 SYGVNS. The V gene end was trimmed by 6 bases and the J gene end by 6 bases; junction bases not matched to a gene: 6. The CDR3 loop spans 15 amino acids.

V usage is TRBV20-1 and J usage is TRBJ2-2; 7 nucleotides agree with TRBD2. Germline V gives CDR1 DFQATT, CDR2 SNEGSKA (reference sequence). Germline trimming cut 5 bases from V and 6 bases from J; bases unmatched to any gene: 18. This CDR3 has 17 residues. The CDR3 is CSAPLGRVGRRPGELFF. CDR3 in DNA: TGCAGTGCTCCTTTAGGACGGGTCGGGAGGCGGCCCGGGGAGCTGTTTTTT.

The CDR3 DNA follows: TGCGCCAGCAGCTTGGAGCAGTATACGCAGTATTTT. This codes for CASSLEQYTQYF. The chain links TRBV5-1 to TRBJ2-3, with D uncertain. The CDR3 runs 12 residues. Trimming pared 0 bases from V and 7 bases from J, leaving 6 bases between. The germline CDR1 and CDR2 sequences are SGHRS and YFSETQ.

The chain links TRBV20-1 to TRBJ2-1; a possible D gene is TRBD2 (6 bases). Germline assignment: CDR1 DFQATT and CDR2 SNEGSKA (reference sequence). The CDR3 covers 14 residues. V lost 4 bases and J 4 bases, leaving 14 bases between the germline ends. CDR3 sequence: CSAKGRELYNEQFF. CDR3 coding DNA: TGCAGTGCTAAGGGACGGGAGCTGTACAATGAGCAGTTCTTC.

V and J are TRBV20-1 and TRBJ2-5, with 7 bases matching TRBD2. V shed 6 bases, J shed 1 base, and the junction held 14 bases outside the gene matches. The CDR3 is 16 amino acids. Looked up from germline, CDR1 is DFQATT and CDR2 is SNEGSKA (reference sequence). The CDR3 region is CSADGLGSGAQETQYF. CDR3 in DNA: TGCAGTGCCGACGGCCTTGGGAGCGGGGCCCAAGAGACCCAGTACTTC.

The V and J genes are TRBV9 and TRBJ2-3, with TRBD1 matching over 10 bases. The germline V gene has CDR1 SGDLS and CDR2 YYNGEE. Trimming at V came to 3 bases and at J to 4 bases, leaving 2 bases not matched to a gene. The CDR3 is 14 residues long. The CDR3 reads CASSGQGASDTQYF. In DNA, the CDR3 is TGTGCCAGCAGCGGACAGGGGGCCTCAGATACGCAGTATTTT.

The rearrangement uses TRBV2 and TRBJ2-5, with D possibly called TRBD1 or TRBD2 (5 bases each). CDR1 SNHLY and CDR2 FYNNEI come from the germline V gene. The CDR3 has 13 residues. The V gene lost 6 bases and the J gene lost 6 bases, with 14 bases spanning the gap. This CDR3 reads CASRPGPVKTQYF. The DNA for the CDR3 is TGTGCCAGCAGGCCGGGGCCCGTGAAGACCCAGTACTTC. The whole variable domain, filled in from reference TRBV2 and TRBJ2-5, reads EPEVTQTPSHQVTQMGQEVILRCVPISNHLYFYWYRQILGQKVEFLVSFYNNEISEKSEIFDDQFSVERPDGSNFTLKIRSTKLEDSAMYFCASRPGPVKTQYFGPGTRLLVL.

CDR3 sequence: CASSDDVGQPQHF. The CDR3 region has the DNA TGTGCCAGCAGTGATGATGTGGGACAGCCCCAGCATTTT. The chain couples TRBV2 to TRBJ1-5; D gene unclear. The V end was cut by 3 bases, the J end by 7 bases, with 10 bases between. The CDR3 covers 13 residues. CDR1 and CDR2 (germline): SNHLY, FYNNEI.

The chain employs TRBV6-5 and TRBJ1-3; no reliable D call. Germline-derived CDR1 and CDR2 are MNHEY and SVGAGI. This CDR3 comprises 14 residues. V lost 5 bases and J 2 bases, leaving 10 bases between the germline ends. The chain's CDR3 is CASSPGAPGNTIYF. The DNA for the CDR3 is TGTGCCAGCAGTCCCGGAGCTCCTGGAAACACCATATATTTT.

The rearrangement joins TRBV11-3 to TRBJ2-3; D call uncertain. The CDR3 runs to 17 residues. Germline V gene lookup returns CDR1 SGHNT and CDR2 YENEEA. The ends were cut back, 5 bases at V and 1 base at J, with 19 bases in the middle. The CDR3 nucleotides read TGTGCCAGCAGCCGCCGCAGCTTTACCCCCGGCACAGATACGCAGTATTTT. As protein: CASSRRSFTPGTDTQYF.

The chain carries TRBV6-5 and TRBJ2-5; TRBD1 matches at 8 bases. Germline V gives CDR1 MNHEY, CDR2 SVGAGI. The CDR3 is 14 residues long. V shed 7 bases and J 5 bases; nucleotides not matched to a gene: 9. This chain's CDR3 is CASNSQDRVETQYF. The CDR3 nucleotides read TGTGCCAGCAACTCGCAGGACAGGGTGGAGACCCAGTACTTC.

V and J are TRBV5-1 and TRBJ2-3; possible D gene TRBD2, 5 bases. The CDR3 has 14 amino acids. The V end was cut by 1 base, the J end by 4 bases, with 10 bases between. Germline CDR1 and CDR2: SGHRS and YFSETQ. CDR3 DNA sequence: TGCGCCAGCAGCTTGTTGGTTAGCGCAGATACGCAGTATTTT. Amino acid sequence: CASSLLVSADTQYF.

The chain links TRBV24-1 to TRBJ2-3; tentative D call: TRBD1 (5 bases). V lost 1 base to trimming and J lost 1 base, with 11 bases between them. Germline V gives CDR1 KGHDR, CDR2 SFDVKD. The CDR3 covers 16 residues. CDR3 sequence: CATSDFQGTGTDTQYF. The CDR3 DNA is TGTGCCACCAGTGATTTCCAGGGCACGGGCACAGATACGCAGTATTTT.

This clonotype was seen more than once but under ten times. CDR3 region: CASSPGAYGYTF. The CDR3 DNA follows: TGTGCCAGCAGTCCCGGGGCCTATGGCTACACCTTC. The rearrangement links TRBV6-2 or TRBV6-3 to TRBJ1-2; weak D call: TRBD1 (5 bases). In germline, CDR1 is MNHEY, CDR2 SVGEGT. Trimming took 5 bases from V and 4 from J, leaving 8 bases between them. CDR3 length: 12 residues.

The chain employs TRBV9 and TRBJ1-3; maybe TRBD1 (5 bases). The germline V gene encodes CDR1 SGDLS and CDR2 YYNGEE. V was clipped by 2 bases and J by 3 bases, with 9 bases between them. The CDR3 spans 14 residues. Here the CDR3 reads CASSVGTGGNTIYF. CDR3 nucleotide sequence: TGTGCCAGCAGCGTTGGGACCGGTGGAAACACCATATATTTT. Full variable domain (outside the CDR3, taken from reference TRBV9 and TRBJ1-3): DSGVTQTPKHLITATGQRVTLRCSPRSGDLSVYWYQQSLDQGLQFLIQYYNGEERAKGNILERFSAQQFPDLHSELNLSSLELGDSALYFCASSVGTGGNTIYFGEGSWLTVV.

The rearrangement links TRBV5-1 to TRBJ2-5; D could derive from TRBD1 or TRBD2 (5 bases each). The V end lost 4 bases, the J end lost 5 bases, and 18 bases lay between the germline ends. Germline loops: CDR1 SGHRS, CDR2 YFSETQ. This CDR3 spans 15 amino acids. CDR3 DNA: TGCGCCAGCAGCGGGAAGGGGTCCGGGGAGGAGACCCAGTACTTC. This encodes CASSGKGSGEETQYF.

V and J are TRBV24-1 and TRBJ2-1; D uncertain. From germline, CDR1 is KGHDR and CDR2 SFDVKD. V gave up 3 bases and J gave up 0 bases, with 8 bases separating them. This CDR3 has 15 amino acids. The CDR3 coding sequence is TGTGCCACCAGTGATACTACCAGCTCCTACAATGAGCAGTTCTTC. It translates to CATSDTTSSYNEQFF.

The chain joins TRBV4-2 to TRBJ1-5; D not resolved. The germline gives CDR1 LGHNA, CDR2 YNFKEQ. The V end was cut by 1 base, the J end by 0 bases, with 7 bases between. CDR3 length: 15 residues. The CDR3 DNA follows: TGTGCCAGCAGCCAAGGTAGTGATAGCAATCAGCCCCAGCATTTT. Amino acid sequence: CASSQGSDSNQPQHF.

This clonotype has just a few counts. The V and J genes are TRBV20-1 and TRBJ2-1; TRBD1 matches 10 bases. Germline V gives CDR1 DFQATT, CDR2 SNEGSKA (reference sequence). The V gene end was trimmed by 5 bases and the J gene end by 7 bases; junction bases not matched to a gene: 11. There are 15 residues in the CDR3. CDR3 amino acids: CSAQRDRGRGNEQFF. CDR3 nucleotides: TGCAGTGCTCAGCGGGACAGGGGAAGAGGGAATGAGCAGTTCTTC.

The rearrangement joins TRBV20-1 to TRBJ1-2; D is possibly TRBD1 (5 bases). CDR1 and CDR2 (germline): DFQATT, SNEGSKA (reference sequence). The CDR3 consists of 12 residues. V was shortened by 6 bases and J by 8 bases, with 16 bases between the two germline ends. The CDR3: CSAASGSGGYTF. CDR3 DNA: TGCAGTGCCGCCAGTGGTTCAGGGGGCTACACCTTC.

The J gene is TRBJ2-1, the V gene TRBV6-5; TRBD2 agrees at 9 bases. The CDR3 runs 15 residues. Germline CDR1 reads MNHEY; CDR2 reads SVGAGI. The J segment lost 5 bases and the V segment lost 5 bases, leaving 7 bases of the junction unmatched. The CDR3 sequence is CASSRGGGANNEQFF. Here the CDR3 DNA reads TGTGCCAGCAGTCGAGGCGGGGGGGCCAACAATGAGCAGTTCTTC.

The V gene is TRBV18, the J gene TRBJ1-1, with D tentatively TRBD1 (5 bases). There are 16 residues in the CDR3. V was cut by 8 bases and J by 1 base, with 20 bases left in between. Germline CDR1 is KGHSH and CDR2 is LQKENI. The CDR3 loop reads CASLMTGSGANTEAFF. The CDR3 bases are TGTGCCAGCCTAATGACGGGGAGCGGGGCGAACACTGAAGCTTTCTTT.

The chain joins TRBV24-1 to TRBJ2-1; TRBD2 matches 10 bases. The CDR3 loop spans 16 amino acids. J was trimmed by 0 bases and V by 4 bases; bases with no gene match: 2. Germline-derived CDR1 and CDR2 are KGHDR and SFDVKD. CDR3 bases: TGTGCCACCAGTGACCCTAGCGGGGGCTCCTACAATGAGCAGTTCTTC. Translated: CATSDPSGGSYNEQFF.

The gene calls are TRBV20-1 and TRBJ2-3; D is unclear. The germline V gene encodes CDR1 DFQATT and CDR2 SNEGSKA (reference sequence). The CDR3 sequence is 14 residues long. V lost 4 bases, J lost 5 bases, and 16 bases lay in between. CDR3 sequence reads: CSAKVVGLRDTQYF. In nucleotides, the CDR3 is TGCAGTGCTAAGGTTGTAGGTCTCCGAGATACGCAGTATTTT.

This chain links TRBV18 with TRBJ2-7, with 7 nucleotides matching TRBD1. J gave up 3 bases and V 8 bases, and 7 bases lay outside the gene matches. Germline V gene sequence: CDR1 KGHSH, CDR2 LQKENI. This CDR3 spans 13 amino acids. CDR3: CASLRTGDYEQYF. CDR3 DNA sequence: TGTGCCAGCCTCCGCACAGGGGACTACGAGCAGTACTTC.